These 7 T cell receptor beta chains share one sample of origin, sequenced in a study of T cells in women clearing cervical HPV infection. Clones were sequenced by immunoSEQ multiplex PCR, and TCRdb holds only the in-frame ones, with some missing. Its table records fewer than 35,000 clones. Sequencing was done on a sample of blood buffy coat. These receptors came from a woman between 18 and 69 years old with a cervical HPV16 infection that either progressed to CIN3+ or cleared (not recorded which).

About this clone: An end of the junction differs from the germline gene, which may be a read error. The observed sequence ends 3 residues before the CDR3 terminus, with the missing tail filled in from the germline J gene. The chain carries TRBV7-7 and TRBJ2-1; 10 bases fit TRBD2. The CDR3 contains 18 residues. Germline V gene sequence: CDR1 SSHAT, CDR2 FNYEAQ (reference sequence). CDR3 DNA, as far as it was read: TGTGCTAGCAGCTTAGCACTAGCGGGATGGGGGTTGGACAATGAG. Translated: CASSLALAGWGLDNE. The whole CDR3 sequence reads CASSLALAGWGLDNEQFF.

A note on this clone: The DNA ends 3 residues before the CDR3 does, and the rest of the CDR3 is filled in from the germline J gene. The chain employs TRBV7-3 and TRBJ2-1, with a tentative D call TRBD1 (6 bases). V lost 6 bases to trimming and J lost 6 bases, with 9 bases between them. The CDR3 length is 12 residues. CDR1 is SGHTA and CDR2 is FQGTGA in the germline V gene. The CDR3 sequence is CASRQTGNEQFF. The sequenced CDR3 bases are TGTGCCAGCAGGCAGACAGGCAATGAG.

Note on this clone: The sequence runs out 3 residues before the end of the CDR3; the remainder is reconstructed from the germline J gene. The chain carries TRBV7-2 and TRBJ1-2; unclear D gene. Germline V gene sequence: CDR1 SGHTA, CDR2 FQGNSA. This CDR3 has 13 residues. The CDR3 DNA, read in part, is TGTGCCAGCAGCCCCTCCAAGGTCAATAGC. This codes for CASSPSKVNS. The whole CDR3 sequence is CASSPSKVNSYTF. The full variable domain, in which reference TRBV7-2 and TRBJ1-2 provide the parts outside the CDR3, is GAGVSQSPSNKVTEKGKDVELRCDPISGHTALYWYRQSLGQGLEFLIYFQGNSAPDKSGLPSDRFSAERTGGSVSTLTIQRTQQEDSAVYLCASSPSKVNSYTFGSGTRLTVV.

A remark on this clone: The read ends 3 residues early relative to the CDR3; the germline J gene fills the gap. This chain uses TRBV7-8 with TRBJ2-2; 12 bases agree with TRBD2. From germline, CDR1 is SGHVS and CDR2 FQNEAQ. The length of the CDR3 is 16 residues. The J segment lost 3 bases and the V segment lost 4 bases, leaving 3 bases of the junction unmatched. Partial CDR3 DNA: TGTGCCAGCAGCTGGACTAGCGGGACTTACACCGGGGAG. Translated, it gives CASSWTSGTYTGE. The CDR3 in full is CASSWTSGTYTGELFF.

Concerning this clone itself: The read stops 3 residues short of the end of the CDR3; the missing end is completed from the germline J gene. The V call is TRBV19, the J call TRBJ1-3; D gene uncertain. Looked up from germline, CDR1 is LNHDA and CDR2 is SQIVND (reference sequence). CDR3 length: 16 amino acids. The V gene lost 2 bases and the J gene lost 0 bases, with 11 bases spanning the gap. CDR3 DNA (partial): TGTGCCAGTAGTATAATCGGAGCGCACTCTGGAAACACC. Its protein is CASSIIGAHSGNT. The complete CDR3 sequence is CASSIIGAHSGNTIYF.

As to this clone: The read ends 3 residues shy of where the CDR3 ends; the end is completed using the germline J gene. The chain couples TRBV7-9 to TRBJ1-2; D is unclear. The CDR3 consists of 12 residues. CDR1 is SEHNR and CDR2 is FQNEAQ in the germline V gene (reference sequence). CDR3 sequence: CASTSAGDTYTF. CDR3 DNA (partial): TGTGCCAGCACCTCCGCGGGAGATACC.

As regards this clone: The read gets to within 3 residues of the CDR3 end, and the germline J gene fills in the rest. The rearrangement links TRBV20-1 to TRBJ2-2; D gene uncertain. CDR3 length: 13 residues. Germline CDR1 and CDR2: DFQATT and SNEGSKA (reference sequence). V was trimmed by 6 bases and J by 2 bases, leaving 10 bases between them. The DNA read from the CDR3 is TGCAGTGCACGTACAGCCAACACCGGGGAG. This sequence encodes CSARTANTGE. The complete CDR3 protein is CSARTANTGELFF.